This T cell receptor (beta chain) was sequenced for a study of Graves' ophthalmopathy and Graves' hyperthyroidism. This clonotype was recorded many times. TCR beta CDR3 amplification used RNA transcripts. First-round RT-PCR employed HTBI primers, with a second-round multiplex PCR after it. TCRdb re-analysed the multiplex PCR reads in MiXCR, keeping a single row per CDR3 protein. The table lists about 380,000 distinct CDR3 sequences, 15% to 19% of them singletons. The CDR3 totals 14 residues. Trimming shortened V by 6 bases and J by 5 bases, and 17 bases separated the two germline ends. CDR1 MNHNS and CDR2 SASEGT come from the germline V gene.

This sequence originates from a woman between 18 and 29 years old with stable Graves' hyperthyroidism. Sequencing was done on a sample of peripheral blood. The rearrangement links TRBV6-1 to TRBJ2-7; maybe TRBD1 (6 bases). The CDR3 loop is CASRSAGALNEQYF. The DNA of the CDR3 is TGTGCCAGCAGATCCGCAGGGGCCCTAAACGAGCAGTACTTC.